Here is one TCR beta chain with its context. The data stem from a study of blood T cell repertoires in COVID-19. Study overall: Acute and convalescent COVID-19 samples came from the United States, Italy and Spain. From T cells, B-cell-depleted T cells, or PBMCs came the material, which was cDNA or gDNA.

V was pared by 0 bases and J by 8 bases, with 10 bases between. The germline V gene has CDR1 SGHAT and CDR2 FQNNGV. There are 13 residues in the CDR3. Per the study methods: Cell counts per sample came from amplifying reference gene primers. The assay was immunoSEQ multiplex PCR, and TCRdb's table has in-frame clones only and misses some. For V, J and clone size, that table is used; D and trimming come from the DNA. The sample holds 30,000 to 40,000 clones, about nine tenths seen once. The chain carries TRBV11-2 and TRBJ1-2; D gene unclear. Material for sequencing was peripheral blood. This receptor was taken from a man between 60 and 75 years old with acute or convalescent COVID-19. CDR3 coding DNA: TGTGCCAGCAGCTTAGATCAACATTCCGGCTACACCTTC. Its protein is CASSLDQHSGYTF.